These T cell receptor beta chains were read from a single sample in a study of control samples from healthy donors and cancer patients. Clones were read by immunoSEQ multiplex PCR, and TCRdb kept only the in-frame ones, dropping some. Of about 180,000 clones detected, around 90% appear once; the ten largest clones hold 2% to 2.5%. Source material: blood. The receptors shown here come from a woman aged 40-49 years in good health. Each CDR3 is given with its conserved first and last residue. Each record gives: CDR3 DNA, CDR3 protein, D gene, clone size, J gene, V gene. The D gene is left open where the match is weak. Expanded clones get a size class; other rows say once, few or many, or leave the size out.

cdr3_nt: TGTGCCAGCAGCCAAGGCCTAGCGGGGTTACAAGAGACCCAGTACTTC
cdr3_aa: CASSQGLAGLQETQYF
d_call: TRBD2
clone_size: NA
j_call: TRBJ2-5
v_call: TRBV14

cdr3_nt: TGCGCCAGCAGCTTGTATGGGGGAGGGAACGGGGAGCTGTTTTTT
cdr3_aa: CASSLYGGGNGELFF
d_call: TRBD2
clone_size: NA
j_call: TRBJ2-2
v_call: TRBV4-1

cdr3_nt: TGTGCCAGTAGTATGACCGGGGGGTATGACAATGAGCAGTTCTTC
cdr3_aa: CASSMTGGYDNEQFF
d_call: TRBD2
clone_size: NA
j_call: TRBJ2-1
v_call: TRBV19

cdr3_nt: TGTGCCAGCAGCTTGTGGCAGGGGGATGGCTACACCTTC
cdr3_aa: CASSLWQGDGYTF
d_call: TRBD1
clone_size: NA
j_call: TRBJ1-2
v_call: TRBV5-4

cdr3_nt: TGTGCCAGCAGCCACCGGGGGGCCCTAGGGTACGAGCAGTACTTC
cdr3_aa: CASSHRGALGYEQYF
d_call: NA
clone_size: NA
j_call: TRBJ2-7
v_call: TRBV5-8

cdr3_nt: TGTGCCAGTAGTGCCTCCGGGACAGTCAGCGGAGGCTACACCTTC
cdr3_aa: CASSASGTVSGGYTF
d_call: TRBD1
clone_size: once
j_call: TRBJ1-2
v_call: TRBV19

cdr3_nt: TGCGCCAGCAGCCCGACTAGCGGGTACAATGAGCAGTTCTTC
cdr3_aa: CASSPTSGYNEQFF
d_call: TRBD2
clone_size: once
j_call: TRBJ2-1
v_call: TRBV5-1

cdr3_nt: TGTGCCAGTAATCCCGGGACAGAAACTTCACCCCTCCACTTT
cdr3_aa: CASNPGTETSPLHF
d_call: TRBD1
clone_size: NA
j_call: TRBJ1-6
v_call: TRBV19

cdr3_nt: TGTGCCAGCAGCAGAGGGGGGGGGTTCAATGAGCAGTTCTTC
cdr3_aa: CASSRGGGFNEQFF
d_call: NA
clone_size: NA
j_call: TRBJ2-1
v_call: TRBV25-1

cdr3_nt: TGTGCCAGCTCACCAATGACAGGGACGGAGTCACCCCTCCACTTT
cdr3_aa: CASSPMTGTESPLHF
d_call: TRBD1
clone_size: NA
j_call: TRBJ1-6
v_call: TRBV18

cdr3_nt: TGTGCCAGCAGCCATACCGGGACGGGACACACTGAAGCTTTCTTT
cdr3_aa: CASSHTGTGHTEAFF
d_call: NA
clone_size: NA
j_call: TRBJ1-1
v_call: TRBV7-3

cdr3_nt: TGTGCCAGCTGTGGGGGGTTGGAGACCCAGTACTTC
cdr3_aa: CASCGGLETQYF
d_call: NA
clone_size: NA
j_call: TRBJ2-5
v_call: TRBV21-1

cdr3_nt: TGCGCCAGCAGCTTGGTAGGGATTAATGAGCAGTTCTTC
cdr3_aa: CASSLVGINEQFF
d_call: NA
clone_size: NA
j_call: TRBJ2-1
v_call: TRBV5-1

cdr3_nt: TGTGCCAGCAGTCTTTCAACTCCGGTGAACACTGAAGCTTTCTTT
cdr3_aa: CASSLSTPVNTEAFF
d_call: NA
clone_size: NA
j_call: TRBJ1-1
v_call: TRBV27

cdr3_nt: TGTGCCATCAGTGAGTCGTCAGGGGGAGGCTATGGCTACACCTTC
cdr3_aa: CAISESSGGGYGYTF
d_call: TRBD1
clone_size: NA
j_call: TRBJ1-2
v_call: TRBV10-3

cdr3_nt: TGCGCCAGCAGCTTGGGACAGGGGTCCACTGAAGCTTTCTTT
cdr3_aa: CASSLGQGSTEAFF
d_call: TRBD1
clone_size: NA
j_call: TRBJ1-1
v_call: TRBV5-1

cdr3_nt: TGTGCCAGCAGACCCGGGACAGTAATGACCGGGGAGCTGTTTTTT
cdr3_aa: CASRPGTVMTGELFF
d_call: TRBD1
clone_size: NA
j_call: TRBJ2-2
v_call: TRBV6-5

cdr3_nt: TGTGCCAGCAGGGCGACAGGGAACTCTTATGAGCAGTACTTC
cdr3_aa: CASRATGNSYEQYF
d_call: TRBD1
clone_size: NA
j_call: TRBJ2-7
v_call: TRBV2

cdr3_nt: TGTGCCAGCAGCTCTAGAGCCGATACGCAGTATTTT
cdr3_aa: CASSSRADTQYF
d_call: NA
clone_size: NA
j_call: TRBJ2-3
v_call: TRBV5-8

cdr3_nt: TGCGCCAGCAGCCAACGCCGGGACCAAGCGAGAACTGAAGCTTTCTTT
cdr3_aa: CASSQRRDQARTEAFF
d_call: NA
clone_size: NA
j_call: TRBJ1-1
v_call: TRBV4-1

cdr3_nt: TGCGCCAGCAGCTTGTTGACAGGGGGCAGCGCTTCACCCCTCCACTTT
cdr3_aa: CASSLLTGGSASPLHF
d_call: TRBD1
clone_size: few
j_call: TRBJ1-6
v_call: TRBV5-1

cdr3_nt: TGCGCCAGCAGCGGGACTAGCGGGGGGGCCTGGGAGACCCAGTACTTC
cdr3_aa: CASSGTSGGAWETQYF
d_call: TRBD2
clone_size: NA
j_call: TRBJ2-5
v_call: TRBV5-1

cdr3_nt: TGTGCCAGTAGTATGGGGAACACCGGGGAGCTGTTTTTT
cdr3_aa: CASSMGNTGELFF
d_call: NA
clone_size: NA
j_call: TRBJ2-2
v_call: TRBV19

cdr3_nt: TGTGCCAGCTCACCGGGACACCACATGAACACTGAAGCTTTCTTT
cdr3_aa: CASSPGHHMNTEAFF
d_call: NA
clone_size: NA
j_call: TRBJ1-1
v_call: TRBV18

cdr3_nt: TGTGCCAGCAGTTACAGCAGGGAAGGCAATCAGCCCCAGCATTTT
cdr3_aa: CASSYSREGNQPQHF
d_call: NA
clone_size: NA
j_call: TRBJ1-5
v_call: TRBV6-5

cdr3_nt: TGCGCCAGCAGCGAACAGGGCTACGAGCAGTACTTC
cdr3_aa: CASSEQGYEQYF
d_call: NA
clone_size: NA
j_call: TRBJ2-7
v_call: TRBV5-1

cdr3_nt: TGTGCCAGCTCACCACTCCCTGACCAGGGGGCCTATAATTCACCCCTCCACTTT
cdr3_aa: CASSPLPDQGAYNSPLHF
d_call: TRBD1
clone_size: NA
j_call: TRBJ1-6
v_call: TRBV18

cdr3_nt: TGCGCCAGCAGTGTGAACTACCCGGATGAGCAGTTCTTC
cdr3_aa: CASSVNYPDEQFF
d_call: NA
clone_size: NA
j_call: TRBJ2-1
v_call: TRBV10-1

cdr3_nt: TGCAGCGTGCCTGGGACAGGGGAAGTTGGCTACACCTTC
cdr3_aa: CSVPGTGEVGYTF
d_call: TRBD1
clone_size: NA
j_call: TRBJ1-2
v_call: TRBV29-1

cdr3_nt: TGTGCCAGTAGTAAGAGGGGGGCGCGAGACTATGGCTACACCTTC
cdr3_aa: CASSKRGARDYGYTF
d_call: NA
clone_size: few
j_call: TRBJ1-2
v_call: TRBV19

cdr3_nt: TGTGCCAGCAGTAACAGGGCCTACGAGCAGTACTTC
cdr3_aa: CASSNRAYEQYF
d_call: NA
clone_size: NA
j_call: TRBJ2-7
v_call: TRBV3-1/TRBV3-2

cdr3_nt: TGTGCCAGCAGCGATCCTCCGGGACAGGGGAGAGATCAGCCCCAGCATTTT
cdr3_aa: CASSDPPGQGRDQPQHF
d_call: TRBD1
clone_size: NA
j_call: TRBJ1-5
v_call: TRBV7-2

cdr3_nt: TGTGCCATCACTCGGGAGGAGGGAGGTTCACCCCTCCACTTT
cdr3_aa: CAITREEGGSPLHF
d_call: NA
clone_size: NA
j_call: TRBJ1-6
v_call: TRBV10-3

cdr3_nt: TGTGCCAGCAGCTTAGTCGTGATCGGGCATTTATGGGATCAGCCCCAGCATTTT
cdr3_aa: CASSLVVIGHLWDQPQHF
d_call: NA
clone_size: NA
j_call: TRBJ1-5
v_call: TRBV11-3

cdr3_nt: TGTGCCAGCAGTCCCACAGGCACAGATACGCAGTATTTT
cdr3_aa: CASSPTGTDTQYF
d_call: NA
clone_size: NA
j_call: TRBJ2-3
v_call: TRBV6-4

cdr3_nt: TGTGCCATCAGGACCGCGGGACCTTACGAGCAGTACTTC
cdr3_aa: CAIRTAGPYEQYF
d_call: NA
clone_size: NA
j_call: TRBJ2-7
v_call: TRBV10-3

cdr3_nt: TGTGCCAGCAGTTACTACGGGACAGGGGGAAATGGCTACACCTTC
cdr3_aa: CASSYYGTGGNGYTF
d_call: TRBD1
clone_size: NA
j_call: TRBJ1-2
v_call: TRBV6-5

cdr3_nt: TGTGCCAGCAGGGGGGCCGGACAGGGTAACTATGGCTACACCTTC
cdr3_aa: CASRGAGQGNYGYTF
d_call: TRBD1
clone_size: NA
j_call: TRBJ1-2
v_call: TRBV5-4

cdr3_nt: TGCGCCAGCAGGGGGGACAGCGAATTAGCTAACTATGGCTACACCTTC
cdr3_aa: CASRGDSELANYGYTF
d_call: TRBD1
clone_size: NA
j_call: TRBJ1-2
v_call: TRBV23-1

cdr3_nt: TGCGCCAGCAGCCAAGATGGGGGCGGGGTGTCACTCAATGAGCAGTTCTTC
cdr3_aa: CASSQDGGGVSLNEQFF
d_call: NA
clone_size: NA
j_call: TRBJ2-1
v_call: TRBV4-1

cdr3_nt: TGTGCCAGCAGTGCCGACAGGGCTCCGGGGAATTCACCCCTCCACTTT
cdr3_aa: CASSADRAPGNSPLHF
d_call: TRBD1
clone_size: NA
j_call: TRBJ1-6
v_call: TRBV2

cdr3_nt: TGTGCCAGTAGTATTGAAAGCTTCTACGAGCAGTACTTC
cdr3_aa: CASSIESFYEQYF
d_call: NA
clone_size: once
j_call: TRBJ2-7
v_call: TRBV19

cdr3_nt: TGTGCCAGCGTTTCCCAAGGAAACACCATATATTTT
cdr3_aa: CASVSQGNTIYF
d_call: NA
clone_size: NA
j_call: TRBJ1-3
v_call: TRBV6-5

cdr3_nt: TGTGCCAGCAGTGAAGCCGGGGGGCTCACTGAAGCTTTCTTT
cdr3_aa: CASSEAGGLTEAFF
d_call: NA
clone_size: NA
j_call: TRBJ1-1
v_call: TRBV2